The T cell receptor beta chain described here comes from a study of CD8 T cells in Susac syndrome. Random-hexamer reverse transcription was applied to roughly 0.5 to 1 ug RNA. An immunoSEQ multiplex PCR amplified TCR beta CDR3 over 54 Vbeta and 13 Jbeta. MiXCR was run by TCRdb on the immunoSEQ multiplex PCR reads, yielding one entry per CDR3 protein. The sample has hundreds of thousands of distinct CDR3 sequences, around 84% seen once. The CDR3 covers 15 residues. CDR1 is LNHDA and CDR2 is SQIVND in the germline V gene (reference sequence). The J segment lost 2 bases and the V segment lost 5 bases, leaving 6 bases of the junction unmatched.

The chain links TRBV19 to TRBJ2-1; 7 nucleotides agree with TRBD1. The sequenced sample consisted of CD8+ T cells from PBMCs. The clonotype originates from a human donor with multiple sclerosis. The CDR3 coding sequence is TGTGCCAGTAGTCCCTTAGGGGGCCCCTACAATGAGCAGTTCTTC. Translating it yields CASSPLGGPYNEQFF.